Listed below are T cell receptor beta chains from one sample, sequenced in a study of blood T cell repertoires in COVID-19. Libraries were prepared by immunoSEQ multiplex PCR; TCRdb keeps only in-frame clonotypes and omits some of them. The sample has roughly 340,000 clones, around 87% seen once. Sample: PBMCs or T cells enriched from blood (not recorded which). These receptor sequences come from a man younger than 35 who had recovered from COVID-19. Both conserved end residues are part of each CDR3. A D gene is named only where the DNA matches it firmly. Size values are once, few and many counts, or a class for expanded clones, and some rows have none.

cdr3_nt cdr3_aa d_call j_call clone_size v_call
TGTGCCAGCAGCTCACAGGGGACTAACACTGAAGCTTTCTTT CASSSQGTNTEAFF TRBD1 TRBJ1-1 . TRBV2
TGCGCCAGCAGCTTACCCGACGGGCAGGGGGCCTATGGCTACACCTTC CASSLPDGQGAYGYTF TRBD1 TRBJ1-2 once TRBV5-1
TGTGCCAGCAGCCAAGACGGGTCCTACGGGTGGCCCCAGCATTTT CASSQDGSYGWPQHF . TRBJ1-5 once TRBV3-1/TRBV3-2
TGTGCCAGCAGCCTATCCTCGGAGCAGCCCCAGCATTTT CASSLSSEQPQHF . TRBJ1-5 . TRBV12-3/TRBV12-4
TGCGCCAGCAGCCCGGAGGCAGCAAACACTGAAGCTTTCTTT CASSPEAANTEAFF . TRBJ1-1 . TRBV5-1
TGTGCCAGCAGTGAGTGGAGGAATAGCAATCAGCCCCAGCATTTT CASSEWRNSNQPQHF . TRBJ1-5 . TRBV6-1
TGTGCCAGCAGTCTATCTAGTCGGCCTCTAGGCAATGAGCAGTTCTTC CASSLSSRPLGNEQFF . TRBJ2-1 . TRBV27
TGTGCCAGCAGCGTAGGTCTAGCGGGGACCCAAGAGACCCAGTACTTC CASSVGLAGTQETQYF TRBD2 TRBJ2-5 few TRBV9
TGTGCCAGCAGTTTCAGGGGAATGCGGGATGAGCAGTTCTTC CASSFRGMRDEQFF . TRBJ2-1 . TRBV27
TGCAGTGCTAGAGGGACAGGAACGCAGTATTTT CSARGTGTQYF TRBD1 TRBJ2-3 . TRBV20-1
TGTGCCAGCAGTTACTCGGACAGGGGGCAGGGCTACACCTTC CASSYSDRGQGYTF TRBD1 TRBJ1-2 . TRBV6-5
TGTGCCAGCAGCCCAAGGGGGACAGGGGGCTCCTACGAGCAGTACTTC CASSPRGTGGSYEQYF TRBD1 TRBJ2-7 . TRBV7-2
TGTGCCAGCAGCTTGGGAACTAGCGGGGGGTTAGCCAAAAACATTCAGTACTTC CASSLGTSGGLAKNIQYF TRBD2 TRBJ2-4 . TRBV5-4
TGTGCCAGCAGCGTACAGGGGGGAGCTTTCTTT CASSVQGGAFF TRBD1 TRBJ1-1 once TRBV5-5
TGTGCCAGCAGCTTAGCCCTGACAGGGGGTGGTGATGCTTTCTTT CASSLALTGGGDAFF TRBD1 TRBJ1-1 . TRBV11-2
TGCGCCAGCCTTGCCGGGACAGGGGTCCCCGAGGGCACTGAAGCTTTCTTT CASLAGTGVPEGTEAFF TRBD1 TRBJ1-1 . TRBV5-1
TGTGCCAGCAGTTACTCGAGCAGGGCGAGAGGAAACACCATATATTTT CASSYSSRARGNTIYF . TRBJ1-3 . TRBV6-5
TGTGCCAGCAGTCCTAGACAGGGCTCTGGAAACACCATATATTTT CASSPRQGSGNTIYF TRBD1 TRBJ1-3 few TRBV2
TGTGCCAGCAGTTTGCAGGGCAATCAGCCCCAGCATTTT CASSLQGNQPQHF . TRBJ1-5 . TRBV12-3/TRBV12-4
TGCGCCAGCAGCTTGGTTGACACACCGTTCTCTGGGGCCAACGTCCTGACTTTC CASSLVDTPFSGANVLTF . TRBJ2-6 . TRBV5-1
TGTGCCAGCATCCCACCCGGGGTGAACACTGAAGCTTTCTTT CASIPPGVNTEAFF . TRBJ1-1 . TRBV28
TGCGCCAGCAGCCAAGATAGACAGACAGAAGCTTTCTTT CASSQDRQTEAFF . TRBJ1-1 . TRBV4-3
TGTGCCAGCAGCTCAAATAGCGGGCAGTACTCCTACAATGAGCAGTTCTTC CASSSNSGQYSYNEQFF TRBD2 TRBJ2-1 . TRBV7-2
TGCGCCAGCAGCCAAGTCCCTGGGACACCGAACACTGAAGCTTTCTTT CASSQVPGTPNTEAFF . TRBJ1-1 once TRBV4-1
TGTGCCAGCAGCCAAGGGGTTGGTCGGGACAAAGACACCTTC CASSQGVGRDKDTF . TRBJ1-2 . TRBV3-1/TRBV3-2
TGTGCCAGCAGCTCTACTCCGGGTTTCTCTTTCTACGAGCAGTACTTC CASSSTPGFSFYEQYF . TRBJ2-7 . TRBV11-2
TGTGCCAGCAGGCGACATGGGGAGACCCAGTACTTC CASRRHGETQYF . TRBJ2-5 . TRBV2
TGTGCCACCCGCTTAACAGGATACTATGGCTACACCTTC CATRLTGYYGYTF . TRBJ1-2 . TRBV6-5
TGTGCCAGCAGCCATGCGGGGGGGGGCTACGAGCAGTACTTC CASSHAGGGYEQYF TRBD2 TRBJ2-7 few TRBV14
TGTGCCAGCAGTTACGGTGGCAGACAAGAGACCCAGTACTTC CASSYGGRQETQYF . TRBJ2-5 . TRBV6-5
TGTGCCAGCGGGGGGACAGGCTTTCAGCCCCAGCATTTT CASGGTGFQPQHF TRBD1 TRBJ1-5 . TRBV12-3/TRBV12-4
TGCGCCAGCAGCCCGGACAGGGCGAATTCCTACAATGAGCAGTTCTTC CASSPDRANSYNEQFF TRBD1 TRBJ2-1 . TRBV4-3
TGTGCCAGCTCACCGGTGGGGAGCTGGACTGAAGCTTTCTTT CASSPVGSWTEAFF . TRBJ1-1 . TRBV18
TGTGCCTCTACTAGGGGTTTGGGACTAAACACTGAAGCTTTCTTT CASTRGLGLNTEAFF . TRBJ1-1 once TRBV28
TGTGCCAGCAGCCCAGGAGGGGGCAATTCACCCCTCCACTTT CASSPGGGNSPLHF TRBD1 TRBJ1-6 . TRBV5-5
TGTGCCAGCAGCCAAGGTGGTATGGCGGGGGGAGAAGGTACGCAGTATTTT CASSQGGMAGGEGTQYF TRBD2 TRBJ2-3 . TRBV3-1/TRBV3-2
TGTGCCAGCAGCTTCCGTCTCGGAGGGGCTGAGCAGTTCTTC CASSFRLGGAEQFF . TRBJ2-1 . TRBV11-3
TGTGCCAGCAGTGAACCCGTTGGGAGAGAGACCCAGTACTTC CASSEPVGRETQYF . TRBJ2-5 . TRBV25-1
TGTGCCAGCAGCCTTGGACAGGGAGACTATGGCTACACCTTC CASSLGQGDYGYTF TRBD1 TRBJ1-2 . TRBV7-3
TGTGCCAGCAAAGCGGGGGCCGCAGATACGCAGTATTTT CASKAGAADTQYF TRBD2 TRBJ2-3 . TRBV3-1/TRBV3-2
TGTGCCAGCAGCTCGGACAGGGGGGTAGGGGAGCTGTTTTTT CASSSDRGVGELFF TRBD1 TRBJ2-2 few TRBV11-3
TGTGCCAGCCGCGGGGGGTACAATGAGCAGTTCTTC CASRGGYNEQFF TRBD2 TRBJ2-1 . TRBV5-4
TGTGCCAGCTCACTCTTAGCGGGAGGGCAACGGGAGCAGTTCTTC CASSLLAGGQREQFF TRBD2 TRBJ2-1 . TRBV18
TGTGCCAGTAGTGTTCAGCGGAAGGTAATCTATGGCTACACCTTC CASSVQRKVIYGYTF . TRBJ1-2 . TRBV19
TGTGCCAGCAGTTTTGTACAGATCAATCAGCCCCAGCATTTT CASSFVQINQPQHF . TRBJ1-5 . TRBV28
TGTGCCAGCAGCGTAGCTGACAGGGCTGGGGCCAACGTCCTGACTTTC CASSVADRAGANVLTF TRBD1 TRBJ2-6 . TRBV9
TGTGCCAGCAGCCACATCGGGGGTACTGGAAACACCATATATTTT CASSHIGGTGNTIYF . TRBJ1-3 . TRBV7-8
TGTGCCAGCAGTTACCTCAGGAATCAGCCCCAGCATTTT CASSYLRNQPQHF . TRBJ1-5 . TRBV6-5